This T cell receptor beta chain derives from a study of human T cells and chemical hapten exposure. Turning to the study itself: Patches with 0.01% DPC went on the upper back, and the tests were read at 6 days.

TCRdb re-derived calls from the RACE reads in MiXCR, one entry per CDR3 protein. The sample holds roughly 380,000 distinct CDR3 sequences, 4.8% seen once. Time point described: patch test 1, 2 weeks after DPC sensitization. Treatment of the sample: therapeutic diphenylcyclopropenone sensitization with weekly scalp DPC. This clonotype was counted many times. The sample consisted of whole blood, taken in connection with sensitization to the hapten diphenylcyclopropenone (DPC). The source is a woman between 50 and 59 years old with alopecia areata. Some clones in this sample may be carry-over from other donors' samples.

The CDR3 coding sequence is TGTGCCAGCAGCTTGTACAGCGGGGACATTCAGTACTTC. It codes for CASSLYSGDIQYF. The rearrangement joins TRBV11-3 to TRBJ2-4; 7 nucleotides align to TRBD2. The CDR3 contains 13 residues. Germline V gene sequence: CDR1 SGHNT, CDR2 YENEEA. V trimming: 3 bases; J trimming: 8 bases; junction bases outside the gene matches: 4.